This T cell receptor (beta chain) was recovered during a study of early T cells in non-severe SARS-CoV-2 infection. Study-level information: Chains were not paired, and sequencing was done on bulk RNA from unsorted whole blood.

The V gene end was trimmed by 3 bases and the J gene end by 1 base; junction bases not matched to a gene: 5. Looked up from germline, CDR1 is MNHNY and CDR2 is SVGAGI (reference sequence). This CDR3 region has 16 residues. TCRdb processed the 5' RACE reads anew with MiXCR; each CDR3 protein has one entry. Of tens of thousands of distinct CDR3 sequences in the sample, roughly an eighth were seen once. The V gene is TRBV6-6, the J gene TRBJ2-2; 7 positions match TRBD2. Sequenced material: whole blood. This receptor was identified in an adult who was a healthcare worker with PCR-confirmed SARS-CoV-2 infection or an uninfected control (not recorded which). The CDR3 spells CASSYHGGRNTGELFF. Here the CDR3 DNA reads TGTGCCAGCAGTTATCACGGGGGGAGGAACACCGGGGAGCTGTTTTTT.